A single sample gave rise to the 32 T cell receptor beta chains below, sequenced in a study of blood T cell repertoires in COVID-19. Using immunoSEQ multiplex PCR, the repertoire was profiled, and TCRdb retains in-frame clones only, with some absent. The sample records around 150,000 clones, 75% to 90% being singletons. The sample comprised PBMCs or T cells enriched from blood (not recorded which). These receptors all stem from a man between 65 and 80 years old who had been exposed to COVID-19.

CDR3 DNA sequence: TGTGCCACACACAGGGGGCATACTAATGAAAAACTGTTTTTT. It specifies CATHRGHTNEKLFF. This chain joins TRBV2 and TRBJ1-4; 9 bases fit TRBD1. CDR1 SNHLY and CDR2 FYNNEI come from the germline V gene. J gave up 2 bases and V 10 bases, and 5 bases lay outside the gene matches. CDR3 length equals 14 residues.

CDR3 in amino acids: CASSVALQGGRDTQYF. The CDR3 DNA reads as TGTGCCAGCAGCGTAGCTCTCCAGGGTGGGCGCGATACGCAGTATTTT. The genes are TRBV9 and TRBJ2-3; TRBD1 might be the D (5 bases). V dropped 0 bases and J dropped 6 bases, with 17 bases sitting between them. Per the germline V gene, CDR1 is SGDLS and CDR2 is YYNGEE. The CDR3 consists of 16 residues.

The V call is TRBV3-1 (or the pseudogene TRBV3-2), the J call TRBJ2-7; D uncertain. Trimming removed 4 bases from V and 5 bases from J, with 9 bases in between. This CDR3 has 12 residues. The germline V gene has CDR1 LGHDT and CDR2 YNNKEL (reference sequence). CDR3 protein: CASSLHTDEQYF. Here the CDR3 DNA reads TGTGCCAGCAGCCTTCACACCGACGAGCAGTACTTC.

This clone was observed a few times. The genes are TRBV4-1 and TRBJ2-2; 8 bases align to TRBD2. Germline V gene sequence: CDR1 MGHRA, CDR2 YSYEKL. J was trimmed by 7 bases and V by 4 bases; bases with no gene match: 11. The CDR3 runs to 16 residues. Written as DNA, the CDR3 is TGCGCCAGCAGCCTGAGGGATAGCGGGACGGTCGGGGAGCTGTTTTTT. Protein sequence: CASSLRDSGTVGELFF.

For the CDR3, the DNA is TGTGCCAGCAGCGCACCCGGGACAGGGCCCGGCTACACCTTC. Encoded protein: CASSAPGTGPGYTF. The chain carries TRBV2 and TRBJ1-2, with TRBD1 matching over 9 bases. The V gene's germline CDR1 is SNHLY and CDR2 FYNNEI. Trimming at V came to 6 bases and at J to 8 bases, leaving 10 bases not matched to a gene. This CDR3 is built from 14 residues.

This clone appeared a few times. V and J are TRBV19 and TRBJ2-2; D gene unclear. From germline, CDR1 is LNHDA and CDR2 SQIVND (reference sequence). This CDR3 region has 12 residues. Trimming removed 6 bases from V and 7 bases from J, with 9 bases in between. This chain's CDR3 is CASRMGNGELFF. Here the CDR3 DNA reads TGTGCCAGTAGAATGGGCAACGGGGAGCTGTTTTTT.

In DNA, the CDR3 is TGTGCCAGCAGTGTGACACCCCTTGGGGAGACCCAGTACTTC. Encoded protein: CASSVTPLGETQYF. This chain connects TRBV2 to TRBJ2-5; D remains ambiguous. In germline, CDR1 is SNHLY, CDR2 FYNNEI. The CDR3 is 14 amino acids. The V end was cut by 4 bases, the J end by 5 bases, with 14 bases between.

The CDR3 DNA reads TGTGCCAGTAAAGTAGGGGCAGGGACAGGGGGCAATCAGCCCCAGCATTTT. Protein sequence: CASKVGAGTGGNQPQHF. The rearrangement uses TRBV19 and TRBJ1-5; 10 bases agree with TRBD1. With 7 bases clipped from V and 2 bases from J, the junction kept 11 bases outside the gene matches. The CDR3 sequence is 17 residues long. Per the germline V gene, CDR1 is LNHDA and CDR2 is SQIVND (reference sequence). Looking up the rest from reference TRBV19 and TRBJ1-5 gives the full variable domain: DGGITQSPKYLFRKEGQNVTLSCEQNLNHDAMYWYRQDPGQGLRLIYYSQIVNDFQKGDIAEGYSVSREKKESFPLTVTSAQKNPTAFYLCASKVGAGTGGNQPQHFGDGTRLSIL.

The genes are TRBV28 and TRBJ1-1; a weak D match, TRBD1 (6 bases). Germline V gene data show CDR1 as MDHEN and CDR2 as SYDVKM. The CDR3 runs 15 residues. V lost 6 bases to trimming and J lost 1 base, with 15 bases between them. The CDR3 spells CASSGRGPANTEAFF. CDR3 nucleotide sequence: TGTGCCAGCAGCGGGCGGGGGCCTGCGAACACTGAAGCTTTCTTT.

The chain links TRBV3-1 (or the pseudogene TRBV3-2) to TRBJ2-1; 9 bases are shared with TRBD1. V lost 3 bases, J lost 6 bases, and 6 bases stayed unmatched. The CDR3 is 15 residues long. Germline lookup yields CDR1 LGHDT and CDR2 YNNKEL (reference sequence). The CDR3 DNA follows: TGTGCCAGCAGCCACCGGGACAGGGACATCAATGAGCAGTTCTTC. Its protein is CASSHRDRDINEQFF.

The chain recombines TRBV19 with TRBJ1-1, with a possible D match to TRBD1 (5 bases). Germline-derived CDR1 and CDR2 are LNHDA and SQIVND (reference sequence). V gave up 9 bases and J gave up 6 bases, with 14 bases separating them. There are 12 residues in the CDR3. In DNA, the CDR3 is TGTGCCAGCACTTGGGGGGACGCTGAAGCTTTCTTT. Translated: CASTWGDAEAFF.

The rearrangement uses TRBV29-1 and TRBJ2-1, with TRBD2 matching 16 bases. Germline CDR1 and CDR2: SQVTM and ANQGSEA. The CDR3 covers 17 residues. V lost 6 bases to trimming and J lost 7 bases; unmatched junction nucleotides: 12. The CDR3 protein is CSVLGTSGGAVRNEQFF. The CDR3 coding sequence is TGCAGCGTCCTCGGGACTAGCGGGGGGGCGGTCAGAAATGAGCAGTTCTTC.

This chain uses TRBV4-1 with TRBJ2-1, with 12 bases aligning to TRBD2. V shed 4 bases, J shed 4 bases, and the junction held 8 bases outside the gene matches. CDR3 length: 17 amino acids. The germline gives CDR1 MGHRA, CDR2 YSYEKL. CDR3 loop: CASSRSLAGGVYNEQFF. CDR3 nucleotide sequence: TGCGCCAGCAGCCGCTCGCTAGCGGGAGGGGTGTACAATGAGCAGTTCTTC.

This clone has just a few counts. The V call is TRBV5-4, the J call TRBJ1-2; 7 nucleotides align to TRBD1. The germline CDR1 and CDR2 sequences are SGHNT and YYREEE (reference sequence). This CDR3 spans 14 amino acids. Unmatched junction bases numbered 6, after V lost 2 bases and J lost 5 bases. In DNA form, the CDR3 reads TGTGCCAGCAGCTTTTCCCAGGGGGTGTATGGCTACACCTTC. Protein: CASSFSQGVYGYTF.

The rearrangement uses TRBV29-1 and TRBJ1-5; maybe TRBD1 (6 bases). The germline V gene encodes CDR1 SQVTM and CDR2 ANQGSEA. Trimming removed 4 bases from V and 1 base from J, with 11 bases in between. There are 14 residues in the CDR3. The CDR3 coding sequence is TGCAGCGTTGGTGAGGGGGGGAGCAATCAGCCCCAGCATTTT. It encodes CSVGEGGSNQPQHF.

This rearrangement joins TRBV7-6 to TRBJ1-4; D is ambiguous. CDR3 length: 14 residues. Trimming shortened V by 2 bases and J by 3 bases, and 7 bases separated the two germline ends. Germline-derived CDR1 and CDR2 are SGHVS and FNYEAQ. CDR3 region: CASSLPRANEKLFF. The CDR3 DNA sequence: TGTGCCAGCAGCTTACCGCGGGCTAATGAAAAACTGTTTTTT.

This chain joins TRBV19 and TRBJ1-4; D is unclear. CDR3 size: 15 residues. Trimming removed 2 bases at V and 4 bases at J, with 11 bases between. CDR1 is LNHDA, CDR2 SQIVND, per germline (reference sequence). The CDR3 is CASSISWTYNEKLFF. As DNA, the CDR3 is TGTGCCAGTAGTATATCGTGGACTTATAATGAAAAACTGTTTTTT.

The chain carries TRBV6-6 and TRBJ1-1; TRBD1 aligns across 9 bases. Germline V gene lookup returns CDR1 MNHNY and CDR2 SVGAGI (reference sequence). The J segment lost 5 bases and the V segment lost 10 bases, leaving 11 bases of the junction unmatched. This CDR3 is built from 14 residues. For the CDR3, the DNA is TGTGCCACCCGAACCCGGGACAGGGAGACTGAAGCTTTCTTT. Translating it yields CATRTRDRETEAFF.

V and J are TRBV25-1 and TRBJ1-1, with D possibly matching TRBD1 (5 bases). Trimming pared 5 bases from V and 6 bases from J, leaving 13 bases between. CDR3 size: 13 residues. Per germline, CDR1 MGHDK and CDR2 SYGVNS. The CDR3 sequence is CASSRGESAEAFF. The CDR3 bases are TGTGCCAGCAGTCGGGGGGAGTCAGCTGAAGCTTTCTTT.

The chain is built from TRBV4-1 and TRBJ1-2, with 8 bases identical to TRBD1. Germline assignment: CDR1 MGHRA and CDR2 YSYEKL. The CDR3 totals 13 residues. V shed 0 bases, J shed 8 bases, and the junction held 2 bases outside the gene matches. The CDR3 nucleotides are TGCGCCAGCAGCCAAGACAGGGGGCAAGGCTACACCTTC. As protein: CASSQDRGQGYTF.

This chain uses TRBV7-2 with TRBJ1-1; 7 nucleotides line up with TRBD1. This CDR3 is built from 13 residues. Unmatched junction bases numbered 2, after V lost 6 bases and J lost 1 base. Germline V gives CDR1 SGHTA, CDR2 FQGNSA. In DNA, the CDR3 is TGTGCCAGCAGGGGACAGCAGAACACTGAAGCTTTCTTT. As protein: CASRGQQNTEAFF.

V gene TRBV6-5 combines with J gene TRBJ1-1; D call uncertain. The CDR3 is made up of 10 amino acids. CDR1 MNHEY and CDR2 SVGAGI come from the germline V gene. Trimming pared 4 bases from V and 10 bases from J, leaving 7 bases between. The CDR3 spells CASSSEGAFF. CDR3 nucleotides: TGTGCCAGCAGTTCGGAGGGAGCTTTCTTT.

The chain employs TRBV21-1 and TRBJ2-2; the table's D call, TRBD2, was not checked against the DNA. TRBV21-1 is annotated as a pseudogene. The CDR3 runs to 15 residues. In DNA form, the CDR3 reads TGTGCCAGCAGCAACGCTAGCGGGGGGACCGGGGAGCTGTTTTTT. Translated, it gives CASSNASGGTGELFF.

This clone was recorded a few times. The V gene is TRBV6-2 or TRBV6-3, the J gene TRBJ2-5; tentatively, D is TRBD1 (6 bases). CDR1 MNHEY and CDR2 SVGEGT come from the germline V gene. This CDR3 contains 15 residues. V was trimmed by 4 bases and J by 5 bases, leaving 17 bases between them. The CDR3 is CASSLQGLGLETQYF. The CDR3 DNA sequence: TGTGCCAGCAGTTTACAGGGCTTGGGCCTGGAGACCCAGTACTTC.

This clone was detected only a few times. The chain couples TRBV28 to TRBJ2-3, with 7 positions matching TRBD2. CDR1 MDHEN and CDR2 SYDVKM come from the germline V gene. The CDR3 contains 14 residues. Trimming cost V 3 bases and J 1 base; bases outside gene matches: 1. The CDR3 DNA sequence: TGTGCCAGCAGTTTCGGGAGGCGCACAGATACGCAGTATTTT. Its translation is CASSFGRRTDTQYF.

The rearrangement uses TRBV1 and TRBJ2-7; the DNA was not used to check the table's D call, TRBD1. TRBV1 is a pseudogene locus. There are 15 residues in the CDR3. The CDR3 region is CTSSQDRRTVYEQYF. The CDR3 coding sequence is TGCACCAGCAGCCAAGATCGAAGGACAGTCTACGAGCAGTACTTC.

The V call is TRBV2, the J call TRBJ2-5; maybe TRBD2 (6 bases). Germline CDR1 and CDR2: SNHLY and FYNNEI. There are 12 residues in the CDR3. V lost 9 bases and J lost 3, with 11 bases in between. The CDR3 sequence is CASRGIEETQYF. CDR3 DNA: TGTGCCAGTCGGGGGATTGAAGAGACCCAGTACTTC.

The rearrangement uses TRBV29-1 and TRBJ2-1; 7 bases align to TRBD1. The CDR3 consists of 12 residues. CDR1 is SQVTM and CDR2 is ANQGSEA in the germline V gene. V shed 8 bases and J 9 bases; nucleotides not matched to a gene: 10. The DNA of the CDR3 is TGCAGCATTCGGACAGGTACAAGTGAGCAGTTCTTC. Amino acid sequence: CSIRTGTSEQFF.

This sequence joins TRBV11-2 and TRBJ1-2; D not resolved. There are 16 residues in the CDR3. In germline, CDR1 is SGHAT, CDR2 FQNNGV. Trimming took off 4 bases at V and 3 bases at J, with 18 bases between the two ends. The DNA of the CDR3 is TGTGCCAGCAGCTCCCTCAGGCAGAAGTTTTACTATGGCTACACCTTC. This translates into CASSSLRQKFYYGYTF.

The V gene is TRBV28, the J gene TRBJ1-1; D gene uncertain. Germline V gives CDR1 MDHEN, CDR2 SYDVKM. This CDR3 region has 13 residues. Trimming stripped 8 bases from V and 2 bases from J, with 12 bases between. The CDR3 DNA sequence: TGTGCCAGCTTGGACCGGGGAAACACTGAAGCTTTCTTT. This gives the protein CASLDRGNTEAFF.

This clone was seen only once. The rearrangement links TRBV25-1 to TRBJ1-1, with D maybe TRBD1 (6 bases). The V end was cut by 0 bases, the J end by 3 bases, with 11 bases between. The germline gives CDR1 MGHDK, CDR2 SYGVNS. This CDR3 contains 15 residues. The CDR3 DNA is TGTGCCAGCAGTGAATATACAGGGTGGGACACTGAAGCTTTCTTT. It translates to CASSEYTGWDTEAFF.

This clone was detected only once. This chain joins TRBV7-2 and TRBJ1-1; TRBD1 matches 11 bases. Germline V gene sequence: CDR1 SGHTA, CDR2 FQGNSA. The CDR3 loop spans 16 amino acids. V was pared by 3 bases and J by 3 bases, with 6 bases of the junction left unmatched. The DNA for the CDR3 is TGTGCCAGCAGCTTCCGCGGGACAGGGGGGTACACTGAAGCTTTCTTT. Its protein is CASSFRGTGGYTEAFF.